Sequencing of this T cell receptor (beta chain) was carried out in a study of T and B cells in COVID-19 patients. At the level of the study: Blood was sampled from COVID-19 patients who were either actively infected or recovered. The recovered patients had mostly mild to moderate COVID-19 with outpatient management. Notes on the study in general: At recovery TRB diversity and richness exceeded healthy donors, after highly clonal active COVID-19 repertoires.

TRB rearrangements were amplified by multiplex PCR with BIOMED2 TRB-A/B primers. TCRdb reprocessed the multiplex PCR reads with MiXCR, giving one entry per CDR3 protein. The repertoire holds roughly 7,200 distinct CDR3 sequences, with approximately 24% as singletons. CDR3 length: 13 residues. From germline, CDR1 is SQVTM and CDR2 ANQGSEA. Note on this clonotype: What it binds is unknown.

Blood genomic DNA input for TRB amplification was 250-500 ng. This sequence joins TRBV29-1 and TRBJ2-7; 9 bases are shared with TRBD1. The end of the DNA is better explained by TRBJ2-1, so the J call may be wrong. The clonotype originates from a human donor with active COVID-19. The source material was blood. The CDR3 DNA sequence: TGCAGCGTTGTGACAGGGGGAGGGAATGAGCAGTTCTTC. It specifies CSVVTGGGNEQFF.